This passage covers 16 T cell receptor beta chains from one sample sequenced in a study of regulatory T cells in long-lasting Graves disease. Time point reported: newly diagnosed GD, antithyroid drugs for less than 3 months. Extracted PBMC RNA gave rise to the TCR library. According to the study, TCR beta libraries were built with iRepertoire HTBI primers and CDR3-region Arm-PCR. TCRdb processed the multiplex PCR reads anew with MiXCR; each CDR3 protein has one entry. The table shows hundreds of thousands of distinct CDR3 sequences, with around 15% occurring only once. Separately, the same data were catalogued under a study of T cells in Graves' hyperthyroidism and ophthalmopathy.

This material consisted of peripheral blood mononuclear cells (PBMCs), taken at new diagnosis, from a patient treated with antithyroid drugs. These receptor sequences come from a woman aged 35 to 59 with Graves disease.

Concerning this clonotype itself: A read error is likely here: a far larger clone is one base away. The chain combines TRBV12-3 or TRBV12-4 with TRBJ1-5, with D possibly being TRBD1 (6 bases). The V end lost 5 bases, the J end lost 3 bases, and 11 bases lay between the germline ends. CDR3 length: 14 residues. CDR3 loop: CASSDRSDNQPQHF. CDR3 bases: TGTGCCAGCAGTGACAGGAGCGACAATCAGCCCCAGCATTTT.

In its sample, this clonotype was seen a few times. The V gene is TRBV5-1, the J gene TRBJ1-4, with 7 bases matching TRBD1. Germline loops: CDR1 SGHRS, CDR2 YFSETQ. CDR3 length: 15 residues. The V gene end was trimmed by 3 bases and the J gene end by 4 bases; junction bases not matched to a gene: 6. Here the CDR3 reads CASSSRDSHNEKLFF. The CDR3 region has the DNA TGCGCCAGCAGCTCCCGGGACAGCCATAATGAAAAACTGTTTTTT. The full variable domain, rest sourced from reference TRBV5-1 and TRBJ1-4, is KAGVTQTPRYLIKTRGQQVTLSCSPISGHRSVSWYQQTPGQGLQFLFEYFSETQRNKGNFPGRFSGRQFSNSRSEMNVSTLELGDSALYLCASSSRDSHNEKLFFGSGTQLSVL.

Written as DNA, the CDR3 is TGTGCCAGCAGTGTCCTACCTAGCGGGGGGTCCACAGATACGCAGTATTTT. Translated: CASSVLPSGGSTDTQYF. J is TRBJ2-3 and V is TRBV6-4; 11 bases map to TRBD2. The V segment lost 4 bases and the J segment 2 bases; nucleotides outside the gene matches: 8. CDR1 is MRHNA and CDR2 is SNTAGT in the germline V gene. The CDR3 covers 17 residues.

Of note for this clonotype: A read error may explain this, as a much larger clone is one base away. V gene TRBV6-5 combines with J gene TRBJ1-6; D is ambiguous. V was shortened by 4 bases and J by 7 bases, with 5 bases between the two germline ends. Looked up from germline, CDR1 is MNHEY and CDR2 is SVGAGI. This CDR3 comprises 12 residues. CDR3 residues: CASSLSNSPLHF. The CDR3 coding sequence is TGTGCCAGCAGTTTAAGCAATTCACCCCTCCACTTT.

The chain uses TRBV6-1 and TRBJ1-2; TRBD1 agrees at 9 bases. This CDR3 region has 14 residues. Trimming took 10 bases from V and 3 from J; bases not matched to a gene: 9. Germline-derived CDR1 and CDR2 are MNHNS and SASEGT. The CDR3 DNA reads as TGTGCCAACAAACAGGGGGCAGCGGACTATGGCTACACCTTC. It specifies CANKQGAADYGYTF.

This clonotype was found a few times. This chain joins TRBV5-4 and TRBJ2-4; 7 nucleotides agree with TRBD1. CDR1 SGHNT and CDR2 YYREEE come from the germline V gene (reference sequence). The V segment lost 4 bases and the J segment 11 bases; nucleotides outside the gene matches: 12. CDR3 length: 14 amino acids. CDR3 DNA sequence: TGTGCCAGCAGCATAGACAGGGCGGATATGGTTCAGTACTTC. This codes for CASSIDRADMVQYF.

This clonotype was detected many times. CDR3 loop: CASSPAGPDYGYTF. Here the CDR3 DNA reads TGTGCCAGCAGCCCCGCAGGGCCAGACTATGGCTACACCTTC. The genes are TRBV12-3 or TRBV12-4 and TRBJ1-2; tentative D call: TRBD1 (5 bases). The V end lost 6 bases, the J end lost 3 bases, and 14 bases lay between the germline ends. The CDR3 runs 14 residues.

This chain connects TRBV29-1 to TRBJ1-2; D is ambiguous. Trimming removed 5 bases from V and 4 bases from J, with 11 bases in between. This CDR3 comprises 12 residues. The germline V gene encodes CDR1 SQVTM and CDR2 ANQGSEA. CDR3 nucleotides: TGCAGCGTTACCGACCCTAGCTATGGCTACACCTTC. It yields the protein CSVTDPSYGYTF.

This clonotype was seen ten or more times. Here the CDR3 DNA reads TGTGCCAGCGCCTGGGGAAGCTCGCGGGAGACCCAGTACTTC. This codes for CASAWGSSRETQYF. The J gene is TRBJ2-5, the V gene TRBV12-3 or TRBV12-4, with D unclear. V was shortened by 8 bases and J by 5 bases, with 18 bases between the two germline ends. The CDR3 covers 14 residues.

V and J are TRBV3-1 and TRBJ1-2; D is possibly TRBD1 (5 bases). CDR1 is LGHDT, CDR2 YNNKEL, per germline (reference sequence). The V end lost 1 base, the J end lost 0 bases, and 6 bases lay between the germline ends. This CDR3 contains 14 residues. The CDR3 sequence is CASSQGDSNYGYTF. CDR3 nucleotide sequence: TGTGCCAGCAGCCAAGGGGACTCTAACTATGGCTACACCTTC.

This clonotype was seen ten or more times. This chain connects TRBV3-1 to TRBJ1-1; D may be TRBD1 (5 bases). Trimming took 1 base from V and 2 from J, leaving 8 bases between them. Per germline, CDR1 LGHDT and CDR2 YNNKEL (reference sequence). The CDR3 length is 14 residues. The chain's CDR3 is CASSQARGNTEAFF. The CDR3 DNA is TGTGCCAGCAGCCAAGCTAGGGGTAACACTGAAGCTTTCTTT.

The gene calls are TRBV11-2 and TRBJ1-5; TRBD1 might be the D (5 bases). CDR1 and CDR2 (germline): SGHAT, FQNNGV. V dropped 3 bases and J dropped 4 bases, with 13 bases sitting between them. The CDR3 extends over 15 amino acids. The chain's CDR3 is CASSLFGGENQPQHF. In DNA, the CDR3 is TGTGCCAGCAGCTTGTTCGGAGGGGAAAATCAGCCCCAGCATTTT.

This clonotype was observed a handful of times. V gene TRBV18 combines with J gene TRBJ1-5, with D maybe TRBD1 (5 bases). The CDR3 is 13 residues long. The germline V gene encodes CDR1 KGHSH and CDR2 LQKENI. The V and J ends lost 6 bases and 3 bases respectively, with 9 bases between them. The CDR3 sequence is CASSRQTNQPQHF. The CDR3 nucleotides are TGTGCCAGCTCGCGACAGACCAATCAGCCCCAGCATTTT. Supplemented by reference TRBV18 and TRBJ1-5, the full variable domain reads NAGVMQNPRHLVRRRGQEARLRCSPMKGHSHVYWYRQLPEEGLKFMVYLQKENIIDESGMPKERFSAEFPKEGPSILRIQQVVRGDSAAYFCASSRQTNQPQHFGDGTRLSIL.

J is TRBJ2-1 and V is TRBV3-1; D assignment may be TRBD1 or TRBD2 (6 bases each). The CDR3 contains 14 residues. V lost 1 base to trimming and J lost 6 bases, with 10 bases between them. Germline V gene data show CDR1 as LGHDT and CDR2 as YNNKEL (reference sequence). The CDR3 coding sequence is TGTGCCAGCAGCCAAGCTGGGGGGCTCAATGAGCAGTTCTTC. It codes for CASSQAGGLNEQFF.

The chain couples TRBV5-1 to TRBJ1-5; weak D call: TRBD1 (6 bases). Germline V gene data show CDR1 as SGHRS and CDR2 as YFSETQ. The CDR3 totals 14 residues. The germline V and J ends were trimmed by 4 bases and 6 bases, with 14 bases remaining between them. CDR3 loop: CASSQEGGFQPQHF. CDR3 sequence (DNA): TGCGCCAGCAGCCAAGAGGGGGGGTTTCAGCCCCAGCATTTT.

In the case of this clonotype: Given a much more abundant clone one base away, this may be a read error. The V call is TRBV20-1, the J call TRBJ2-3; no clear D. V gave up 6 bases and J gave up 5 bases, with 15 bases separating them. Germline CDR1 and CDR2: DFQATT and SNEGSKA (reference sequence). This CDR3 has 13 residues. Written as DNA, the CDR3 is TGCAGTGCCTCGGACCCAGCCAAAGATACGCAGTATTTT. It is translated as CSASDPAKDTQYF.